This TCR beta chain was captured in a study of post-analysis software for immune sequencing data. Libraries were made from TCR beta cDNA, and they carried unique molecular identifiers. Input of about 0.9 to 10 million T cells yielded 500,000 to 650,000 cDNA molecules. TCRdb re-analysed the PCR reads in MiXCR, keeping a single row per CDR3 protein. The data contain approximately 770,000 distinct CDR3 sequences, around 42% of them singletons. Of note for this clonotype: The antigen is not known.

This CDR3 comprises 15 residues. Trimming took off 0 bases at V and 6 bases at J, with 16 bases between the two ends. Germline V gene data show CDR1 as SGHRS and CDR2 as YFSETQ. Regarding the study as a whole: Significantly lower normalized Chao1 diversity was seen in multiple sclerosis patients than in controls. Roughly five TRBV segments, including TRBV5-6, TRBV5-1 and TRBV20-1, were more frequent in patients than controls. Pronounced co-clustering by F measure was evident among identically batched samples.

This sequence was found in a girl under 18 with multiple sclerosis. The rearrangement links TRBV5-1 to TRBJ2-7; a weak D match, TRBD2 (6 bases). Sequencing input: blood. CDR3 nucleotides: TGCGCCAGCAGCTTGGTCGGGGTGGGAGGTGTCGAGCAGTACTTC. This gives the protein CASSLVGVGGVEQYF.